These T cell receptor beta chains were read from a single sample in a study of identical twins. Via MiXCR, TCRdb re-called the 5' RACE reads, giving one row per CDR3 protein. The data show 450,000 to 650,000 distinct CDR3 sequences, about 16% seen once. This same sample was also taken into another study, of yellow fever vaccine responses in identical twins.

The sample taken for sequencing was CD4+ T cells sorted from blood. These receptors all stem from a woman aged 18-29 years in good health. The CDR3 runs from the conserved cysteine through the conserved F or W. A D gene is named only where the DNA matches it firmly. The size entry is marked missing in some rows and otherwise reads once, few, many or a size class.

TRBJ2-5,TRBV7-3,NA,NA,TGTGCCAGCAGCTCCTTCGGCGGACAAGAGACCCAGTACTTC,CASSSFGGQETQYF
TRBJ2-1,TRBV7-9,many,NA,TGTGCCAGCAGCTTCCACAAGATCGGGACCAACGATGAGCAGTTCTTC,CASSFHKIGTNDEQFF
TRBJ1-5,TRBV6-5,many,TRBD1,TGTGCCAGCACGGTATGGGGACAGGGCAATCAGCCCCAGCATTTT,CASTVWGQGNQPQHF
TRBJ2-5,TRBV25-1,NA,NA,TGTGCCAGCAGTGAGTCTGGCAGGAAGCAAGAGACCCAGTACTTC,CASSESGRKQETQYF
TRBJ1-5,TRBV20-1,once,TRBD1,TGCAGTGCTAGGGACAGGGAGAAGCTCAATCAGCCCCAGCATTTT,CSARDREKLNQPQHF
TRBJ2-2,TRBV7-2,many,NA,TGTGCCAGCAGCTTCAGGGGAACCACAGGTTTTGCCGGGGAGCTGTTTTTT,CASSFRGTTGFAGELFF
TRBJ1-2,TRBV28,few,NA,TGTGCCAGCAGGGCACAGGGCTCCGGTTATGGCTACACCTTC,CASRAQGSGYGYTF
TRBJ2-5,TRBV28,few,NA,TGTGCCAGCACACCGGGGGCATTAGAGACCCAGTACTTC,CASTPGALETQYF
TRBJ1-5,TRBV10-3,NA,NA,TGTGCCATCAGTGGAGCCCAAGGGGGGGAGCCCCAGCATTTT,CAISGAQGGEPQHF
TRBJ1-4,TRBV6-1,many,TRBD1,TGTGCCAGCAGTAAGGGACAGGGAGGTGAAAAACTGTTTTTT,CASSKGQGGEKLFF
TRBJ2-5,TRBV5-1,few,NA,TGCGCCAGCAGCTTGTATCCCGAGGGGGGAGAGACCCAGTACTTC,CASSLYPEGGETQYF
TRBJ2-1,TRBV4-2,many,NA,TGTGCCAGCAGCCAAGACGGGGCATCCTACAATGAGCAGTTCTTC,CASSQDGASYNEQFF
TRBJ2-3,TRBV9,few,NA,TGTGCCAGCAGCGTAGTAAGGGCGGGGACAGATACGCAGTATTTT,CASSVVRAGTDTQYF
TRBJ1-2,TRBV12-3/TRBV12-4,NA,NA,TGTGCCAGCAGTGCTCTCTATGGCTACACCTTC,CASSALYGYTF
TRBJ2-1,TRBV5-1,NA,TRBD1,TGCGCCAGCAGCTCAACCGGACAGGGGCCATACAATGAGCAGTTCTTC,CASSSTGQGPYNEQFF
TRBJ2-2,TRBV28,NA,NA,TGTGCCACCACGAAGGGAGGATTGGGAAGCACCGGGGAGCTGTTTTTT,CATTKGGLGSTGELFF
TRBJ2-3,TRBV10-3,NA,NA,TGTGCCATCAGTGACGGTCCCACAGATACGCAGTATTTT,CAISDGPTDTQYF
TRBJ2-3,TRBV5-1,NA,NA,TGCGCCAGCAGCCCTTATCCCGGCAACACTAACACAGATACGCAGTATTTT,CASSPYPGNTNTDTQYF
TRBJ2-3,TRBV4-1,NA,TRBD1,TGCGCCAGCAGCCGCCCGGGACAGGGCAGTGGAGATACGCAGTATTTT,CASSRPGQGSGDTQYF
TRBJ2-1,TRBV29-1,NA,NA,TGCAGCGCTGGGACGGGACTCGGCTACAATGAGCAGTTCTTC,CSAGTGLGYNEQFF
TRBJ2-1,TRBV6-2/TRBV6-3,many,TRBD2,TGTGCCAGCAGGCGGGGGGGCTCCTACAATGAGCAGTTCTTC,CASRRGGSYNEQFF
TRBJ2-3,TRBV2,few,TRBD1,TGTGCCAGCAATCTGAGAGGACAGGGCAGTACAGATACGCAGTATTTT,CASNLRGQGSTDTQYF
TRBJ1-1,TRBV29-1,NA,TRBD1,TGCAGCGCGTCCGGGACAGGGGGGAGGATGAACACTGAAGCTTTCTTT,CSASGTGGRMNTEAFF
TRBJ2-1,TRBV10-3,NA,TRBD2,TGTGCCATCAGTGAACGCGGGAGCTCCTACAATGAGCAGTTCTTC,CAISERGSSYNEQFF
TRBJ2-2,TRBV6-1,few,TRBD1,TGTGCCAGCAAAACGGGACAGGGGACCTACACCGGGGAGCTGTTTTTT,CASKTGQGTYTGELFF
TRBJ2-5,TRBV28,NA,NA,TGTGCCAGCAGTTTCGGTGCCGGAGCCCAAGAGACCCAGTACTTC,CASSFGAGAQETQYF
TRBJ2-3,TRBV7-4,few,TRBD1,TGTGCCAGCAGCTTAGAGGCTTACCGGGACAGACTGATGGATGGAGCAGATACGCAGTATTTT,CASSLEAYRDRLMDGADTQYF
TRBJ2-5,TRBV2,NA,NA,TGTGCCAGACAAACTACCCGCTCGCGGGCCGGCCTTAGTGGGACCCAGTACTTC,CARQTTRSRAGLSGTQYF
TRBJ2-3,TRBV4-1,NA,NA,TGCGCCAGCAGCCAAGAACGGCGGGGGCGCACAGATACGCAGTATTTT,CASSQERRGRTDTQYF
TRBJ1-1,TRBV3-1,NA,NA,TGTGCCAGCAGCCAAAACTTGCCGGGCCTGGGGACTGAAGCTTTCTTT,CASSQNLPGLGTEAFF
TRBJ2-7,TRBV9,many,TRBD1,TGTGCCAGCAGCGCCAGGACAGGGGGCTACGAGCAGTACTTC,CASSARTGGYEQYF
TRBJ2-1,TRBV20-1,NA,NA,TGCAGCGGGGACTCTCTCAATGAGCAGTTCTTC,CSGDSLNEQFF
TRBJ1-2,TRBV24-1,NA,TRBD1,TGTGCCACCAACAGCGGACAGGATTATGGCTACACCTTC,CATNSGQDYGYTF
TRBJ1-6,TRBV15,NA,NA,TGTGCCACCAGCAGATCTCTTCAAGGGCCGGATTCACCCCTCCACTTT,CATSRSLQGPDSPLHF
TRBJ1-2,TRBV6-1,few,NA,TGTGCCAGCAGTCTGGGGCCTCTTTTGGGCTACACCTTC,CASSLGPLLGYTF
TRBJ2-5,TRBV29-1,many,TRBD2,TGCAGCGTTGTGGTAGCGGGAGGGGGGGAGACCCAGTACTTC,CSVVVAGGGETQYF
TRBJ2-1,TRBV10-3,few,TRBD2,TGTGCCATCAGTGAGTCTACTAGCGGCAACAATGAGCAGTTCTTC,CAISESTSGNNEQFF
TRBJ1-1,TRBV12-3/TRBV12-4,few,NA,TGTGCCAGCGCCCCGGGAGGGACTGAAGCTTTCTTT,CASAPGGTEAFF
TRBJ2-1,TRBV5-1,many,TRBD2,TGCGCCAGCAGCCCGAGGGGCGGGACTAGCGGGGGGAACAATGAGCAGTTCTTC,CASSPRGGTSGGNNEQFF
TRBJ2-2,TRBV5-1,NA,TRBD2,TGCGCCAGCAGCTTGATTAGCGGGGTGAACACCGGGGAGCTGTTTTTT,CASSLISGVNTGELFF
TRBJ2-7,TRBV25-1,few,TRBD1,TGTGCCAGCGTTAGACAGGGGAGCTCCTACGAGCAGTACTTC,CASVRQGSSYEQYF
TRBJ1-6,TRBV12-3/TRBV12-4,NA,NA,TGTGCCAGCAGTTTGGGGACTCTCTATAATTCACCCCTCCACTTT,CASSLGTLYNSPLHF
TRBJ2-3,TRBV12-3/TRBV12-4,many,NA,TGTGCCAGCAGTTCGGGGTTGGATACGCAGTATTTT,CASSSGLDTQYF
TRBJ2-2,TRBV27,NA,NA,TGTGCCAGCAGTTTTTTTTCTGACACCGGGGAGCTGTTTTTT,CASSFFSDTGELFF
TRBJ1-1,TRBV29-1,NA,NA,TGCAGCGTTGCGTTAACGACTCGGGACACTGAAGCTTTCTTT,CSVALTTRDTEAFF
TRBJ2-6,TRBV6-5,few,NA,TGTGCCAGCAGTTCCGGAGGGACTGGGGCCAACGTCCTGACTTTC,CASSSGGTGANVLTF
TRBJ2-2,TRBV5-1,few,NA,TGCGCCAGCAGCCGACAGGTAACGAACACCGGGGAGCTGTTTTTT,CASSRQVTNTGELFF
TRBJ2-2,TRBV11-3,few,NA,TGTGCCAGCGGGAGGACGAACACCGGGGAGCTGTTTTTT,CASGRTNTGELFF
TRBJ2-5,TRBV20-1,few,NA,TGCAGTCCATCTACTGGGGCCCCAGAGACCCAGTACTTC,CSPSTGAPETQYF
TRBJ1-2,TRBV2,NA,TRBD1,TGTGCCAGCAGTTTGACAGGGGGGAGAGATGGCTACACCTTC,CASSLTGGRDGYTF
TRBJ1-5,TRBV7-6,few,NA,TGTGCCAGCAGCTTAGTCGGGGGAGGTCAGCCCCAGCATTTT,CASSLVGGGQPQHF